This TCR beta chain was sequenced for a study of shared clonotypes between healthy human individuals. Broader study findings: Having only a few donors restricted how much genetic and exposure-history diversity was captured.

Germline CDR1 is SGHTA and CDR2 is FQGTGA. The CDR3 runs to 18 residues. Losses at the gene ends were 5 bases for V and 4 bases for J; bases not matched to a gene: 9. The donors, healthy adults who were HIV-negative, had experienced no recent acute infections or vaccinations. For this clone: Its specificity is unknown.

Clones were read by immunoSEQ multiplex PCR, and TCRdb kept only the in-frame ones, dropping some. This sample has some 2,500,000 clones, with 80% to 95% found just once. The specimen was naive CD4+ T cells from PBMCs. Subset in this sample: CD45RA+ positively selected. This TCR derives from a man aged 18 to 29 in good health. Some clones in this sample may be carry-over from other donors' samples. The chain joins TRBV7-3 to TRBJ2-2; 14 bases fit TRBD2. CDR3 coding DNA: TGTGCCAGCAGCAAAGGACTAGCGGGAGGATTGTTCACCGGGGAGCTGTTTTTT. Protein: CASSKGLAGGLFTGELFF.